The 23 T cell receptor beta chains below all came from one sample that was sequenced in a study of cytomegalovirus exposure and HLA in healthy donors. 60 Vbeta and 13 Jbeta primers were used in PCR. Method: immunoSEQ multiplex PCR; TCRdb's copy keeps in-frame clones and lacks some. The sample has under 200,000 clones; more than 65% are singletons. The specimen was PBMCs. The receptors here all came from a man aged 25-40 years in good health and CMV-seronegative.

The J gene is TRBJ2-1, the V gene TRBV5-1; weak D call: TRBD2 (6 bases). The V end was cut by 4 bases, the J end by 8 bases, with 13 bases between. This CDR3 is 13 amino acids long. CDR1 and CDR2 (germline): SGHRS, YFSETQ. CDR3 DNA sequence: TGCGCCAGCAGCCGGCGGGATTCGGATGAGCAGTTCTTC. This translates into CASSRRDSDEQFF.

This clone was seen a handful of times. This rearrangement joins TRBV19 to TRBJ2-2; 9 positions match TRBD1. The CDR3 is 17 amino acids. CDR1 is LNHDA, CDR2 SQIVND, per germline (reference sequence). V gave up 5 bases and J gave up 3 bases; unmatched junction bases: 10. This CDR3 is CASSRAGQGLYTGELFF. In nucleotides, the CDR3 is TGTGCCAGTAGTCGCGCGGGACAGGGACTCTACACCGGGGAGCTGTTTTTT.

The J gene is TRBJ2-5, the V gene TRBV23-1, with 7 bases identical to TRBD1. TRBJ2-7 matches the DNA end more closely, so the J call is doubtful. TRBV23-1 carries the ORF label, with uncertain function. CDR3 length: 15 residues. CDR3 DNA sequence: TGCGCCAGCAACGACGACAGGGTCGAACCCTACGAGCAGTACTTC. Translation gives CASNDDRVEPYEQYF.

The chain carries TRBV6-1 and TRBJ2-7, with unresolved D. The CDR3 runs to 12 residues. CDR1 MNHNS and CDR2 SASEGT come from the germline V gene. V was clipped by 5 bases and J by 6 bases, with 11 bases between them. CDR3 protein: CASSRHSREQYF. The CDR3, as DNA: TGTGCCAGCAGTAGACATTCCCGCGAGCAGTACTTC.

CDR3 in DNA: TGCGCCAGCAGCCAAGGTATAAGCGGGGATGAGACCCAGTACTTC. This encodes CASSQGISGDETQYF. The chain has TRBV4-3 and TRBJ2-5, with TRBD2 matching 7 bases. V trimming: 1 base; J trimming: 5 bases; junction bases outside the gene matches: 7. The CDR3 runs 15 residues. Germline V gene lookup returns CDR1 LGHNA and CDR2 YSLEER.

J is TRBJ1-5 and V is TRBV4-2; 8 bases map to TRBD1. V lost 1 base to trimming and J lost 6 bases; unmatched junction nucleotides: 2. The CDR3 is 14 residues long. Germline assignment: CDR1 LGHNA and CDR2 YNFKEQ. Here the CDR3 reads CASSQGQGAQPQHF. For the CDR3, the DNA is TGTGCCAGCAGCCAAGGGCAGGGGGCTCAGCCCCAGCATTTT.

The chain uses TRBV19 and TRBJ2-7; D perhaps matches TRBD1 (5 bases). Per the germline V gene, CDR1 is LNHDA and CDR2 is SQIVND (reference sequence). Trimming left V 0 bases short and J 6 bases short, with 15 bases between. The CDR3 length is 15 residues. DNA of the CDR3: TGTGCCAGTAGTATAGATGTTCCGGGTACAGGCGAGCAGTACTTC. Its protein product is CASSIDVPGTGEQYF.

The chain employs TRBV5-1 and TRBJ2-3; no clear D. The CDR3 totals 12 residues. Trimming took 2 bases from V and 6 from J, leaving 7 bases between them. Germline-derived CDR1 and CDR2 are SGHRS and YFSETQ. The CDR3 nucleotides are TGCGCCAGCAGCTTTTTCCTGGATACGCAGTATTTT. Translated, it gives CASSFFLDTQYF. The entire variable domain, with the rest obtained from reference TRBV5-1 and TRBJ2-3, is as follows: KAGVTQTPRYLIKTRGQQVTLSCSPISGHRSVSWYQQTPGQGLQFLFEYFSETQRNKGNFPGRFSGRQFSNSRSEMNVSTLELGDSALYLCASSFFLDTQYFGPGTRLTVL.

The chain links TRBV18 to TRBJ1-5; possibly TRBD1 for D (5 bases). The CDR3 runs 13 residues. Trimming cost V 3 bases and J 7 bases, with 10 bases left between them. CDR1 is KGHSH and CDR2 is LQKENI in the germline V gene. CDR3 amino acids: CASSPSGDQPQHF. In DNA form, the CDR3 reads TGTGCCAGCTCACCTTCGGGGGACCAGCCCCAGCATTTT.

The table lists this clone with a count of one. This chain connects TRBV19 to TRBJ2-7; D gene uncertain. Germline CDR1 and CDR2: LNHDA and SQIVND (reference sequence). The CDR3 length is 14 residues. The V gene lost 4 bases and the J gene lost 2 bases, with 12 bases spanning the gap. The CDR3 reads CASSKIQQPYEQYF. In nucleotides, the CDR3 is TGTGCCAGTAGTAAGATACAGCAGCCCTACGAGCAGTACTTC. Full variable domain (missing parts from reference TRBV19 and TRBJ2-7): DGGITQSPKYLFRKEGQNVTLSCEQNLNHDAMYWYRQDPGQGLRLIYYSQIVNDFQKGDIAEGYSVSREKKESFPLTVTSAQKNPTAFYLCASSKIQQPYEQYFGPGTRLTVT.

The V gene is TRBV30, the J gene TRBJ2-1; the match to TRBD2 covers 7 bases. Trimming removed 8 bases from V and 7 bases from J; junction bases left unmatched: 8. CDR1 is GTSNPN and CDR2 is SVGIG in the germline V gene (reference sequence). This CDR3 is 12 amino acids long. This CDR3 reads CAVAGLTNEQFF. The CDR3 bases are TGTGCCGTAGCGGGCCTGACTAATGAGCAGTTCTTC.

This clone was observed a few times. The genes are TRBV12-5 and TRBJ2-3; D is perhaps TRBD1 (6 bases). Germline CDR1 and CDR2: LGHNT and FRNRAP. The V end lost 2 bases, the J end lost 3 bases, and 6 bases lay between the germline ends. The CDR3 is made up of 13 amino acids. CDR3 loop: CASGLQGTDTQYF. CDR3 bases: TGTGCTAGTGGTTTGCAGGGGACAGATACGCAGTATTTT.

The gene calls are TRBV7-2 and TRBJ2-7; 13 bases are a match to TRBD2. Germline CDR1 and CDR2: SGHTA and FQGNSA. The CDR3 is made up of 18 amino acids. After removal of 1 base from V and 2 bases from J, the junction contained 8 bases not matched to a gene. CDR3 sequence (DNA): TGTGCCAGCAGCTTAGTGACTAGCGGGAGGTCGACTCCCTACGAGCAGTACTTC. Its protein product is CASSLVTSGRSTPYEQYF.

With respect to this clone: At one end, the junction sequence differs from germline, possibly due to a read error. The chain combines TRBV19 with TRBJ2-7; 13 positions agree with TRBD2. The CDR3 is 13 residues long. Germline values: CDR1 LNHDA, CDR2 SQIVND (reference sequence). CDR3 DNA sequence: TGTGCCAGTAGTATAGTGGGGACTAGCGGGAAAATCTTC. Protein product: CASSIVGTSGKIF.

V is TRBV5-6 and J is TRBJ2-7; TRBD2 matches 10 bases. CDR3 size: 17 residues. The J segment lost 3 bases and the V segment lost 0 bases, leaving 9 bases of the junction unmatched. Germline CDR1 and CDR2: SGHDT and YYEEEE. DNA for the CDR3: TGTGCCAGCAGCTTGGCAAGCGGGGGGGCAATTGTCTACGAGCAGTACTTC. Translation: CASSLASGGAIVYEQYF.

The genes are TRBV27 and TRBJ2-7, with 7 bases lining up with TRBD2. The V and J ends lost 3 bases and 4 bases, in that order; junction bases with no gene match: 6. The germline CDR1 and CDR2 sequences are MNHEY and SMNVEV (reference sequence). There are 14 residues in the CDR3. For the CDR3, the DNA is TGTGCCAGCAGTTTGGCTAGCGGAGCTTACGAGCAGTACTTC. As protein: CASSLASGAYEQYF.

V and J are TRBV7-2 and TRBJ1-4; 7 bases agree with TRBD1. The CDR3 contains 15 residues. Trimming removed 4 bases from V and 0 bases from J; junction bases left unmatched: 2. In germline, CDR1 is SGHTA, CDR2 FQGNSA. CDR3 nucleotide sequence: TGTGCCAGCAGCTCTGGACAGGCAACTAATGAAAAACTGTTTTTT. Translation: CASSSGQATNEKLFF.

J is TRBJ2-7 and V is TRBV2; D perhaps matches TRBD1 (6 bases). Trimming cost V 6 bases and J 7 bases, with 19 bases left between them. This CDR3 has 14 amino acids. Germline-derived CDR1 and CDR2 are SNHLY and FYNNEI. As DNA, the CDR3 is TGTGCCAGCAGCGACAGGTCCCCGAGGGGGGAGCAGTACTTC. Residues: CASSDRSPRGEQYF. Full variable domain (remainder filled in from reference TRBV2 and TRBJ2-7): EPEVTQTPSHQVTQMGQEVILRCVPISNHLYFYWYRQILGQKVEFLVSFYNNEISEKSEIFDDQFSVERPDGSNFTLKIRSTKLEDSAMYFCASSDRSPRGEQYFGPGTRLTVT.

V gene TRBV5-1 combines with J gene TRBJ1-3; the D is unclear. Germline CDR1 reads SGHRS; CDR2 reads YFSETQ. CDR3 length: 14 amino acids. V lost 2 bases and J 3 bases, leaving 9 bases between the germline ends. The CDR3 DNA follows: TGCGCCAGCAGCTTAAGTCCCGGTGGAAACACCATATATTTT. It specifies CASSLSPGGNTIYF.

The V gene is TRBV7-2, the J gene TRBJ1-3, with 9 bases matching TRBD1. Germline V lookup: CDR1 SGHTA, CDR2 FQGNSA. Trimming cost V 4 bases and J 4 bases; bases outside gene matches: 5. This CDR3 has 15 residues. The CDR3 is CASSSTGGEGNTIYF. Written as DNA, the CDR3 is TGTGCCAGCAGCTCTACAGGGGGCGAGGGAAACACCATATATTTT.

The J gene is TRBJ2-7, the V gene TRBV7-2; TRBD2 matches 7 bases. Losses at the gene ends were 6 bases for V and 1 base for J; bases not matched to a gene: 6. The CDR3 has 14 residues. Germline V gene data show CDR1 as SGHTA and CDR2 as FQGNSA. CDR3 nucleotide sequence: TGTGCCAGCAGTGCCGGGGGGAGGTCCTACGAGCAGTACTTC. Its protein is CASSAGGRSYEQYF.

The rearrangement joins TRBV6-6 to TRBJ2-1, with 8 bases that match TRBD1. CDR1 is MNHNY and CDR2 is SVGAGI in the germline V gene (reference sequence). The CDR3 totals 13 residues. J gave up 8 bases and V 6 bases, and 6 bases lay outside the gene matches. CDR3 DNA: TGTGCCAGCAGGGTACAGGGGGGCGATGAGCAGTTCTTC. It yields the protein CASRVQGGDEQFF.

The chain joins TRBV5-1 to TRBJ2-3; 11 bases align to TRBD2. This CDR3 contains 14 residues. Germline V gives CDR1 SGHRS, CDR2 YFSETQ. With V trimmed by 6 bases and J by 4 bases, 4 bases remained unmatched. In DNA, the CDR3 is TGCGCCAGCACCTCGACTAGCGGGGCAGATACGCAGTATTTT. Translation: CASTSTSGADTQYF.